This T cell receptor (beta chain) was captured in a study of Graves' ophthalmopathy and Graves' hyperthyroidism. The wider study: Peripheral blood was obtained at first diagnosis, ahead of any treatment.

Study observations and caveats: Distinction of ophthalmopathy from stable hyperthyroidism by a 13-signature model reached roughly 88% sensitivity and 75% to 84% specificity.

Moderate-to-severe activity, with CAS ≥3, NOSPECS ≥4 and duration under 3 months, characterized the donors with ophthalmopathy. Uncontrolled infections, pregnancy, lactation or other autoimmune diseases led to patient exclusion. The CDR3 length is 15 residues. Trimming removed 3 bases from V and 7 bases from J; junction bases left unmatched: 9. The germline V gene has CDR1 SGHVS and CDR2 FQNEAQ. The study amplified TCR beta CDR3 regions using RNA transcripts. Investigators did first-round RT-PCR with HTBI primers, then second-round multiplex PCR. Each CDR3 protein is one row after TCRdb ran MiXCR on the multiplex PCR reads. This table has roughly 300,000 distinct CDR3 sequences, 15% to 20% appearing once. This clonotype was seen once. Its antigen remains unidentified.

The V gene is TRBV7-8, the J gene TRBJ1-5; 7 bases agree with TRBD1. The sample was peripheral blood. This clonotype originated in an adult man with Graves' ophthalmopathy. The CDR3 spells CASSFSQGYQQPQHF. The CDR3 DNA is TGTGCCAGCAGCTTTTCACAGGGGTATCAACAGCCCCAGCATTTT.